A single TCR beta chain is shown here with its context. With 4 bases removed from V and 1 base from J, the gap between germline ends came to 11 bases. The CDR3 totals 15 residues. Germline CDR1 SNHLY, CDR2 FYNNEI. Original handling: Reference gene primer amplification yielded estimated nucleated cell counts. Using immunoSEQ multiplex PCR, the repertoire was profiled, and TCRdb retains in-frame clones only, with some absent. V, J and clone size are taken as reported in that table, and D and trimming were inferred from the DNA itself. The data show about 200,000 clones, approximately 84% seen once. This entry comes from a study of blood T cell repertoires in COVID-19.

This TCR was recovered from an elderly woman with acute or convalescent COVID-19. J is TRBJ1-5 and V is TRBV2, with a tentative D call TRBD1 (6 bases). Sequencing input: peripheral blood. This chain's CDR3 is CASSARTASNQPQHF. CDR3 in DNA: TGTGCCAGCAGTGCCCGGACAGCCAGCAATCAGCCCCAGCATTTT.